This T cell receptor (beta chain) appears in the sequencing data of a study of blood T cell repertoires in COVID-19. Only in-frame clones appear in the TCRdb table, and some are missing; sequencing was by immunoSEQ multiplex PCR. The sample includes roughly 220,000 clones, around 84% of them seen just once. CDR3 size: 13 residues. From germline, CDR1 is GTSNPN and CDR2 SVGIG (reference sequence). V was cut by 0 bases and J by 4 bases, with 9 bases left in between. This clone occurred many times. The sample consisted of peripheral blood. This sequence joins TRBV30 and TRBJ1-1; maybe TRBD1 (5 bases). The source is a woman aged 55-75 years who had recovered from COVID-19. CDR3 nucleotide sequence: TGTGCCTGGAGTGTAAGGAGGGGCACTGAAGCTTTCTTT. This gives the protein CAWSVRRGTEAFF.